This TCR beta chain comes out of a study of T cell responses to AZD1222 COVID-19 vaccine (dated by TCRdb to the early 2020s). Context from the whole study: AZD1222 recipients given second doses at about 4 weeks or at about 12 weeks were pooled, since spike-specific TCR depth and breadth were not found to differ between the two schedules. Trial participants were enrolled into age subgroups of 18-55, 56-69 and 70-plus years, which contained 148, 28 and 57 TCR-sequenced participants, respectively. TCR sequencing was performed for more than 230 trial participants, of whom 200 to 220 were given two doses of AZD1222 and 26 were given two doses of MenACWY control vaccine. Findings and caveats that apply to the study as a whole: After two AZD1222 doses, spike-specific TCR breadth and depth were significantly higher than at day 0 and than in MenACWY recipients. Reportedly, close to half of the unique spike-specific TCRs recognized epitopes lying outside the regions that are mutated in the B.1.351 and B.1.1.7 variants. The 56-69-year group was small, and its depth increase did not reach significance, likely because of low power. Participants were mostly white British, with more females than males. The authors suggested clonal diversity may have been underestimated. Because no day 14 peak-response samples were available, repertoires were characterized only after the peak T cell response. Conclusions about previously exposed vaccinees were limited because only six AZD1222 recipients were SARS-CoV-2 seropositive at baseline. The whole spike protein was spanned by vaccine-associated CD4 TCRs, and dominant responses were seen in regions 160-218 and 743-854.

The CDR3, cysteine through phenylalanine, is 14 amino acids long. The sequence is cut down to CDR3 DNA, 42 bases in frame from base 1. From a lookup of the germline V gene, CDR1 and CDR2 are ENHRY and SYGVKD. Trimming leaves V shorter by 8 bases and J shorter by 7 bases, with the junction holding 7 bases beyond the gene matches. As concerns this clone: Its antigen is unknown. No base quality information exists; no much larger clone differs at one position.

The time point label corresponds to: baseline before first vaccination. Samples from vaccinated people were obtained from the UK trials COV001 and COV002, which included a single-blind randomized controlled phase 2/3 trial of AZD1222 (ChAdOx1 nCoV-19) in healthy adults. For TCRbeta chain sequencing, PBMC samples from trial participants were taken at day 0 and at day 28 after the second dose. The CDR3 regions of human TCRbeta chains were analyzed by immunosequencing. Per the authors' processing: Repertoire TCRs were checked for matches against a reference library of SARS-CoV-2-specific TCRs that had been generated using the MIRA antigen-specificity platform. Breadth meant the fraction of unique TCRs that were SARS-CoV-2-associated, whereas depth meant the fraction of total T cells that were SARS-CoV-2-associated. Using the MIRA data, every spike-specific TCR was mapped to the spike region that the TCR reacted to and assigned to either a CD4 or a CD8 class. Log10-transformed breadth and depth values were compared by one-way ANOVA with Sidak's multiple comparisons tests. What TCRdb holds here is the immuneACCESS table cut down to in-frame rearrangements. Part of the clones is not present; checked against another copy, under half of the missing clones reflect an unresolved V gene, and the others are unexplained. Clone size and V and J calls were adopted from that table, with D and trimming inferred from the DNA. The sample profile shows about 140,000 clones; almost 95% of them were found once. 2% to 2.5% of the sample lies in the top ten.

Here the chain combines TRBV10-3 and TRBJ1-5; the junction holds 11 bases that match TRBD1. The specimen comprised peripheral blood, sampled on day 0 of AZD1222 vaccination. The receptor was isolated from an adult in good health. This receptor has the CDR3 CAIQGQGGGQPQHF. The nucleotide sequence reads TGTGCCATCCAGGGACAGGGGGGAGGGCAGCCCCAGCATTTT.